Sequencing of this TCR beta chain was carried out in a study of cytomegalovirus exposure and HLA in healthy donors. Looking at the study overall: Samples from HLA-typed donors yielded approximately 88 million unique TCRs in an early data release.

A remark on this clone: Its antigen is as yet unknown.

The CDR3 is 18 amino acids. Deletions cut 4 bases from V and 1 base from J, with 19 bases between. Looked up from germline, CDR1 is LGHNA and CDR2 is YSLEER. Study-wide findings and caveats: A few CMV-associated chains proved CMV antigen-specific in vitro.

The PCR contained 60 Vbeta and 13 Jbeta primers. The table came from immunoSEQ multiplex PCR; TCRdb's copy has only in-frame clones and leaves some out. In the table there are 130,000 or so clones, 60% to 80% of which are singletons. Sequenced material: PBMCs. The origin of this receptor is a male donor in good health and CMV-seronegative. V gene TRBV4-3 combines with J gene TRBJ1-4, with a possible D match to TRBD1 (5 bases). The CDR3 here is CASSLQRNFRETNEKLFF. CDR3 sequence (DNA): TGCGCCAGCAGCCTTCAGAGGAACTTCAGGGAAACTAATGAAAAACTGTTTTTT.